This entry features one T cell receptor (beta chain) sequence. Its antigen is not identified. Researchers took RNA transcripts and amplified TCR beta CDR3 regions from them. The authors performed first-round RT-PCR with HTBI primers and then a second-round multiplex PCR. TCRdb re-called the multiplex PCR reads through MiXCR, storing one row per CDR3 protein. The sample holds hundreds of thousands of distinct CDR3 sequences, 22% seen once. After removal of 1 base from V and 2 bases from J, the junction contained 14 bases not matched to a gene. CDR1 is WSHSY and CDR2 is SAAADI in the germline V gene. The CDR3 extends over 19 amino acids. These data are taken from a study of Graves' ophthalmopathy and Graves' hyperthyroidism. Whole-study findings and limits: The majority of expanded thyroid clonotypes above 0.001 frequency also occurred in blood.

Physicians reached a diagnosis by relying on clinical symptoms, serum thyroxine, TRAb, thyroid ultrasound and orbital computed tomography. PBMCs were isolated by Ficoll-Paque density gradient centrifugation, using approximately 10 ml of fresh peripheral blood as the starting material. This rearrangement joins TRBV10-2 to TRBJ2-7, with TRBD2 matching over 10 bases. This sequence originates from a woman under 30 with stable Graves' hyperthyroidism. Some clones in this sample may be carry-over from other donors' samples. Material for sequencing was peripheral blood. The chain's CDR3 is CASSEYEIAGGRPAYEQYF. The CDR3 DNA is TGCGCCAGCAGTGAGTACGAAATAGCGGGGGGTCGGCCCGCCTACGAGCAGTACTTC.